This T cell receptor (beta chain) was profiled in a study of cytomegalovirus exposure and HLA in healthy donors. The CDR3 covers 15 residues. Germline loops: CDR1 SNHLY, CDR2 FYNNEI. The V end lost 3 bases, the J end lost 11 bases, and 22 bases lay between the germline ends. Points from the study as a whole: Later analysis reportedly placed an Asian-associated ancestry cluster below the roughly 680-donor mean in N-insertions.

Concerning this clone: What it binds is not known.

PCR was performed using 60 Vbeta and 13 Jbeta primers. Some clones are missing from TCRdb's copy, which holds only in-frame ones; the method was immunoSEQ multiplex PCR. The table has 90,000 to 110,000 clones, about two thirds seen once; the top ten hold 5.4%. Sample: PBMCs. J is TRBJ1-1 and V is TRBV2; D gene ambiguous. The source is a woman between 65 and 79 years old in good health and CMV-seropositive. CDR3 residues: CASSDSSRLPGFAFF. As DNA, the CDR3 is TGTGCCAGCAGTGACTCCTCAAGACTCCCTGGGTTCGCTTTCTTT.